A selection of T cell receptor beta chains follows, all from one sample in a study of neurological immune-mediated disorders. TCRdb fed the 5' RACE reads into MiXCR, producing one record per CDR3 protein. This table holds about 50,000 distinct CDR3 sequences, over 15% found once. The sample was PBMCs. The receptors derive from a man in his sixties in good health. CDR3s include the opening cysteine and the closing phenylalanine or tryptophan.

cdr3_aa v_call cdr3_length j_call
CASSPSRGWGDIQYF TRBV9 15 TRBJ2-4
CAISNDNEQFF TRBV10-3 11 TRBJ2-1
CSAPLGIFGEQLF TRBV20-1 13 TRBJ2-1
CASSYPRGRTNEQFF TRBV6-5 15 TRBJ2-1
CASRLVFGRFLPYQPQHF TRBV12-2 18 TRBJ1-5
CAISDIQGVYNSPLHF TRBV10-3 16 TRBJ1-6
CASTNGFSGYTF TRBV28 12 TRBJ1-2
CASSQEELAGEVDEQFF TRBV14 17 TRBJ2-1
CASSLDGGSPLHF TRBV7-9 13 TRBJ1-6
CASSRPQGYQSNQPQHF TRBV18 17 TRBJ1-5
CASSLRPGYENTGELFF TRBV7-3 17 TRBJ2-2
CASSQESLAGGPDRKQFF TRBV3-1 18 TRBJ2-1
CSATVRQLDTEAFF TRBV20-1 14 TRBJ1-1
CASSYRPGGNTEAFF TRBV6-6 15 TRBJ1-1
CASRLSIYNEQFF TRBV2 13 TRBJ2-1
CASSYMRNTGELFF TRBV6-2/TRBV6-3 14 TRBJ2-2
CSASPTGDTHEQYF TRBV20-1 14 TRBJ2-7
CATSRDRGAYEQYF TRBV15 14 TRBJ2-7
CASSLGSGADTQYF TRBV7-9 14 TRBJ2-3
CASSRTGVGYEQYF TRBV7-6 14 TRBJ2-7
CASSTFRSSYNEQFF TRBV27 15 TRBJ2-1
CASSRQTSGRSQLNIQYF TRBV12-3/TRBV12-4 18 TRBJ2-4
CSVVLAGGTDTQYF TRBV29-1 14 TRBJ2-3
CAWSVLPADTEAFF TRBV30 14 TRBJ1-1
CSARVTSGRYYEQYF TRBV20-1 15 TRBJ2-7
CASSLGTGGFEAFF TRBV7-9 14 TRBJ1-1
CASSPELAGGSEQYF TRBV18 15 TRBJ2-7
CASKKWDGYEQYF TRBV7-2 13 TRBJ2-7
CASSLGGTSGSYNEQFF TRBV5-1 17 TRBJ2-1
CASSLGSRVYF TRBV28 11 TRBJ2-4
CVSSASGRAGETKYF TRBV6-5 15 TRBJ2-5
CATTLGGAYGYTF TRBV28 13 TRBJ1-2
CSARDSGRPGNEQFF TRBV20-1 15 TRBJ2-1
CASLRGGSGTDTQYF TRBV28 15 TRBJ2-3
CSARDPGQGFSQPQHF TRBV20-1 16 TRBJ1-5
CASSYLPGQGASYEQYF TRBV28 17 TRBJ2-7
CSVLFRDRGYEQYF TRBV29-1 14 TRBJ2-7
CASSVALGGEANTGELFF TRBV9 18 TRBJ2-2
CASSAVQGAGEQYF TRBV7-2 14 TRBJ2-7
CSALVPPLFYEQYF TRBV20-1 14 TRBJ2-7
CASSYGLAGGIGDTQYF TRBV6-6 17 TRBJ2-3
CASSELAGGGEQYF TRBV7-2 14 TRBJ2-7
CSAREQLYSNQPQHF TRBV20-1 15 TRBJ1-5
CATSVASGVGETQYF TRBV24-1 15 TRBJ2-5
CSAPDRNKNIQYF TRBV20-1 13 TRBJ2-4
CASSYFPGTGTEQYF TRBV6-2/TRBV6-3 15 TRBJ2-7
CSARQGNEAFF TRBV20-1 11 TRBJ1-1
CASSLQTSGSTDTQYF TRBV7-9 16 TRBJ2-3